The clone carrying this T cell receptor (beta chain) was seen at least ten times. The data originate from a study of T cells of healthy individuals. TCRdb re-derived calls from the 5' RACE reads in MiXCR, one entry per CDR3 protein. Here the sample spans around 100,000 distinct CDR3 sequences, 17% being singletons. This CDR3 has 14 residues. V gave up 3 bases and J gave up 9 bases, with 12 bases separating them. The source of this sequence is a human donor in good health. This rearrangement joins TRBV12-3 or TRBV12-4 to TRBJ1-6; D might be TRBD1 (5 bases). The chain's CDR3 is CASSLPGEGSPLHF. The CDR3 region has the DNA TGTGCCAGCAGTTTGCCGGGGGAGGGTTCACCCCTCCACTTT.